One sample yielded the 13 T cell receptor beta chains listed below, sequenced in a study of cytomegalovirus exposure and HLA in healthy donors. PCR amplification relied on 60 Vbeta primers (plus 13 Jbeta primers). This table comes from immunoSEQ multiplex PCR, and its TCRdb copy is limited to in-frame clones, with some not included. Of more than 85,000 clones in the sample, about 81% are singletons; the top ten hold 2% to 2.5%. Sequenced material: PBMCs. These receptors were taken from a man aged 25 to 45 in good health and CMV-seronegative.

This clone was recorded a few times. The CDR3 DNA reads TGCGCCAGCAGTGAGAAAGGGACAGGGCAGATCTATAGCAATCAGCCCCAGCATTTT. Translation: CASSEKGTGQIYSNQPQHF. V gene TRBV10-1 combines with J gene TRBJ1-5, with 9 nucleotides matching TRBD1. Germline CDR1 WNHNN, CDR2 SYGVQD (reference sequence). With V trimmed by 2 bases and J by 0 bases, 11 bases remained unmatched. This CDR3 contains 19 residues.

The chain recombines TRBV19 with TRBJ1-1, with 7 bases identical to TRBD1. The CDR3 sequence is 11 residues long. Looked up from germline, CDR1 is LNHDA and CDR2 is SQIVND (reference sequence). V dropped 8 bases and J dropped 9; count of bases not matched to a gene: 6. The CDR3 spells CASAGTAKAFF. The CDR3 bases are TGTGCCAGTGCAGGGACAGCGAAAGCTTTCTTT.

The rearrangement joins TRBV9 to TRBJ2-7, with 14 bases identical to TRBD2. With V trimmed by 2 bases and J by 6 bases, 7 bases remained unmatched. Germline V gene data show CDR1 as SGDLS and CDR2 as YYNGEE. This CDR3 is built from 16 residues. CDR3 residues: CASSVHPGLAGAEQYF. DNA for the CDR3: TGTGCCAGCAGCGTCCACCCGGGACTAGCGGGGGCCGAGCAGTACTTC.

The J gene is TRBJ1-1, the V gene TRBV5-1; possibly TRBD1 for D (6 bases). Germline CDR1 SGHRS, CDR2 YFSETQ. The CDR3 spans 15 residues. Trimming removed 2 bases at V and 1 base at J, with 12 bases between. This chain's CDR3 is CASSFQGPTNTEAFF. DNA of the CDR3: TGCGCCAGCAGCTTCCAGGGGCCCACGAACACTGAAGCTTTCTTT. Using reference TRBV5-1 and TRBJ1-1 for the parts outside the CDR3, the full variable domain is KAGVTQTPRYLIKTRGQQVTLSCSPISGHRSVSWYQQTPGQGLQFLFEYFSETQRNKGNFPGRFSGRQFSNSRSEMNVSTLELGDSALYLCASSFQGPTNTEAFFGQGTRLTVV.

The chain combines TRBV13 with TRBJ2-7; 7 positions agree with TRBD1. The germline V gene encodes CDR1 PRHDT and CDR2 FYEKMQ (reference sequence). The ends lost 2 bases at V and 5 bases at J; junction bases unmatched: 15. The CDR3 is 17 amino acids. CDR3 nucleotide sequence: TGTGCCAGCAGCTTATGGTCGACGATCAGGGGGTTCAACGAGCAGTACTTC. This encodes CASSLWSTIRGFNEQYF.

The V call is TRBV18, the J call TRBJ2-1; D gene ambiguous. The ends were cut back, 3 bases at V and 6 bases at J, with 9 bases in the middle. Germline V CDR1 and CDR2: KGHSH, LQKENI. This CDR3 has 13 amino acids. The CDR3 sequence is CASSPRRTNEQFF. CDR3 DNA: TGTGCCAGCTCACCGCGGCGCACCAATGAGCAGTTCTTC. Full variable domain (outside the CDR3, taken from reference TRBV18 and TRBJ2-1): NAGVMQNPRHLVRRRGQEARLRCSPMKGHSHVYWYRQLPEEGLKFMVYLQKENIIDESGMPKERFSAEFPKEGPSILRIQQVVRGDSAAYFCASSPRRTNEQFFGPGTRLTVL.

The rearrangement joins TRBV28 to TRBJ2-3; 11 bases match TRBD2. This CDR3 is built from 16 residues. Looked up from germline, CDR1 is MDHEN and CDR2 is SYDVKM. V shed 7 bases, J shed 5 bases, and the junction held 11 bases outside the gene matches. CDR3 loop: CASTVSGRAGVDTQYF. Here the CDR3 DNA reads TGTGCCAGCACTGTTAGCGGGAGGGCGGGGGTAGATACGCAGTATTTT.

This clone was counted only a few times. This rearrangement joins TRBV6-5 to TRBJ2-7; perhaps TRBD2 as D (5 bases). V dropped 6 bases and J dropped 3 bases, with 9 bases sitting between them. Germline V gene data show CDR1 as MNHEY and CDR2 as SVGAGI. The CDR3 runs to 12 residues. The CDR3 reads CASRNRGYEQYF. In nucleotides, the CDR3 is TGTGCCAGCAGAAACCGGGGCTACGAGCAGTACTTC.

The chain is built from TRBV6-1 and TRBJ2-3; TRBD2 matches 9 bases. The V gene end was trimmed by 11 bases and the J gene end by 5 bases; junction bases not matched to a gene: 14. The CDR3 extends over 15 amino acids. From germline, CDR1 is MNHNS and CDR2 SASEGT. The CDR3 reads CAVAELAGVVDTQYF. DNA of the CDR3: TGTGCCGTGGCGGAATTAGCGGGAGTGGTAGATACGCAGTATTTT.

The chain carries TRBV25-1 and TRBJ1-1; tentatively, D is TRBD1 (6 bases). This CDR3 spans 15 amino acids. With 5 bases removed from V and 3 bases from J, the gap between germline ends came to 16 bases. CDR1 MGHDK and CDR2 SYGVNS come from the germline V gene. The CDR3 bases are TGTGCCAGCAGTCGAACAGGGAAAACGGACACTGAAGCTTTCTTT. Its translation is CASSRTGKTDTEAFF.

This CDR3 reads CAISEAGTNLFF. The DNA for the CDR3 is TGTGCCATCAGTGAGGCCGGGACAAATCTGTTTTTT. The V and J genes are TRBV10-3 and TRBJ1-4; maybe TRBD1 (6 bases). The V and J ends lost 2 bases and 14 bases respectively, with 12 bases between them. The CDR3 totals 12 residues. Germline-derived CDR1 and CDR2 are ENHRY and SYGVKD.

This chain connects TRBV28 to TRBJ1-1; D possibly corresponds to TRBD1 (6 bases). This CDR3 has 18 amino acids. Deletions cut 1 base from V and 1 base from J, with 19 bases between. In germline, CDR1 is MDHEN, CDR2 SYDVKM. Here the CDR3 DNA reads TGTGCCAGCAGTTTATTAGACAGGAATCGCTGGGGGAACACTGAAGCTTTCTTT. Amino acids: CASSLLDRNRWGNTEAFF.

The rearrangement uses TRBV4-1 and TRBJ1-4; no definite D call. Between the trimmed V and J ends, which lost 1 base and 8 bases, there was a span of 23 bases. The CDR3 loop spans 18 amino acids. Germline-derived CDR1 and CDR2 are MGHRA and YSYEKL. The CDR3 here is CASSQGAGRAGRREKLFF. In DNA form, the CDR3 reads TGCGCCAGCAGCCAAGGGGCGGGCCGAGCTGGACGGAGGGAAAAACTGTTTTTT.